These T cell receptor beta chains were read from a single sample in a study of breast tumors, draining lymph nodes, adjacent tissues. Each CDR3 protein is one row after TCRdb ran MiXCR on the multiplex PCR reads. The sample lists 100,000 to 150,000 distinct CDR3 sequences, about a fifth occurring once. The sequenced sample was axillary lymph node tissue. The origin of the receptors is a female donor with breast cancer. Some clones in this sample may be carry-over from other donors' samples. Each CDR3 is given with its conserved first and last residue. The order of the fields is J gene, V gene, clone size, D gene, CDR3 protein, CDR3 DNA. A D gene is named only where the DNA matches it firmly. Only part of the rows carry a size: once, few, many, or a class if the clone is expanded.

>TRBJ2-7|TRBV5-8|-|TRBD2
CASSLSSASGSEEQYF
TGTGCCAGCAGCTTATCGTCGGCTAGCGGGAGTGAGGAGCAGTACTTC
>TRBJ1-1|TRBV28|-|-
CASRHPGPTEAFF
TGTGCCAGCAGGCACCCAGGGCCCACTGAAGCTTTCTTT
>TRBJ2-5|TRBV3-1|few|TRBD2
CASSLGTSGIAGQETQYF
TGTGCCAGCAGCCTCGGGACTAGCGGGATTGCGGGGCAAGAGACCCAGTACTTC
>TRBJ2-2|TRBV7-2|many|TRBD2
CASSWGLASGSLGELFF
TGTGCCAGCAGCTGGGGGTTGGCTAGCGGGAGTCTCGGGGAGCTGTTTTTT
>TRBJ2-5|TRBV12-5|many|-
CASGPGETQYF
TGTGCTAGTGGTCCCGGGGAGACCCAGTACTTC
>TRBJ1-6|TRBV7-2|-|-
CASSLWDSPLQF
TGTGCCAGCAGCTTGTGGGATAGCCCCCTCCAGTTT
>TRBJ2-2|TRBV27|few|-
CASSLWRANTGELFF
TGTGCCAGCAGTTTATGGAGGGCGAACACCGGGGAGCTGTTTTTT
>TRBJ2-7|TRBV3-1|many|TRBD1
CASSLSWTGGEQYF
TGTGCCAGCAGCCTATCATGGACAGGGGGCGAGCAGTACTTC
>TRBJ2-5|TRBV7-9|many|-
CASSLEGVGETQYF
TGTGCCAGCAGCTTAGAAGGAGTGGGGGAGACCCAGTACTTC
>TRBJ1-3|TRBV7-9|many|-
CASSFDPAAGNTIYF
TGTGCCAGCAGCTTCGATCCAGCTGCTGGAAACACCATATATTTT
>TRBJ1-4|TRBV20-1|many|TRBD1
CSARMTGALEEKLFF
TGCAGTGCTAGAATGACAGGGGCCTTGGAGGAAAAACTGTTTTTT
>TRBJ2-1|TRBV29-1|many|TRBD2
CSLTLAGNTYNEQFF
TGCAGCCTTACTTTAGCGGGAAATACCTACAATGAGCAGTTCTTC
>TRBJ2-3|TRBV7-9|many|TRBD2
CASLHGGGTDTQYF
TGTGCCAGCCTCCACGGGGGGGGGACAGATACGCAGTATTTT
>TRBJ2-5|TRBV7-8|medium-sized|TRBD2
CASSPTRLGGRRQETQYF
TGTGCCAGCAGCCCGACCCGTCTGGGCGGGAGGCGCCAAGAGACCCAGTACTTC
>TRBJ2-7|TRBV11-3|many|-
CASSLRDSGDEQYF
TGTGCCAGCAGCTTACGGGACTCGGGCGACGAGCAGTACTTC
>TRBJ2-2|TRBV2|-|-
CASSEALTAFFTGELFF
TGTGCCAGCAGTGAAGCGCTTACGGCCTTCTTCACCGGGGAGCTGTTTTTT
>TRBJ2-1|TRBV30|few|TRBD1
CAWSALRDRSYNEQFF
TGTGCCTGGAGTGCCCTCCGGGACAGATCCTACAATGAGCAGTTCTTC
>TRBJ2-4|TRBV20-1|few|-
CSAPGARERDIQYF
TGCAGTGCGCCCGGGGCCCGAGAGAGGGACATTCAGTACTTC
>TRBJ2-3|TRBV11-3|-|-
CASGQRGGGTDTQYF
TGTGCCAGCGGGCAAAGGGGGGGGGGCACAGATACGCAGTATTTT
>TRBJ2-7|TRBV5-6|many|-
CASSLATYEQYF
TGTGCCAGCAGCTTGGCCACCTACGAGCAGTACTTC
>TRBJ2-7|TRBV2|once|-
CATGPDYEQYF
TGTGCCACCGGGCCAGACTACGAGCAGTACTTC
>TRBJ2-7|TRBV7-2|many|TRBD1
CASSLLVTGPYEQYF
TGTGCCAGCAGCTTACTGGTGACAGGGCCCTACGAGCAGTACTTC
>TRBJ2-3|TRBV5-1|many|TRBD1
CASSLTGGADTQYF
TGCGCCAGCAGCTTGACAGGGGGCGCAGATACGCAGTATTTT
>TRBJ2-6|TRBV20-1|many|-
CSAREGHSGANVLTF
TGCAGTGCTAGAGAGGGACACTCTGGGGCCAACGTCCTGACTTTC
>TRBJ1-2|TRBV15|many|-
CATSRGAANYGYTF
TGTGCCACCAGCAGAGGGGCAGCTAACTATGGCTACACCTTC
>TRBJ2-7|TRBV7-8|many|-
CASGGSRYEQYF
TGTGCCAGCGGGGGGAGTCGGTACGAGCAGTACTTC
>TRBJ2-2|TRBV9|many|TRBD2
CASSPSGRGIGELFF
TGTGCCAGCAGTCCTAGCGGGAGGGGGATCGGGGAGCTGTTTTTT
>TRBJ1-4|TRBV4-2|few|TRBD1
CASSQTDRGREKLFF
TGTGCCAGCAGCCAGACGGACAGGGGGCGGGAAAAACTGTTTTTT
>TRBJ2-2|TRBV15|many|TRBD1
CATSRVDRDTGELFF
TGTGCCACCAGCAGAGTTGACAGGGACACCGGGGAGCTGTTTTTT
>TRBJ1-5|TRBV2|-|TRBD1
CASSEGAGGYQPQHF
TGTGCCAGCAGTGAGGGGGCAGGGGGATATCAGCCCCAGCATTTT
>TRBJ2-5|TRBV7-8|many|-
CASRSSGSLGETQYF
TGTGCCAGCAGAAGTAGCGGATCCCTCGGGGAGACCCAGTACTTC
>TRBJ1-5|TRBV7-2|many|-
CASSLDGQPQHF
TGTGCCAGCAGCTTAGACGGGCAGCCCCAGCATTTT
>TRBJ2-2|TRBV7-8|many|TRBD1
CASSVTGAYSNTGELFF
TGTGCCAGCAGCGTAACAGGGGCGTATTCGAACACCGGGGAGCTGTTTTTT
>TRBJ1-3|TRBV5-5|many|-
CASSLGIGYSGNTIYF
TGTGCCAGCAGCTTGGGTATTGGGTACTCTGGAAACACCATATATTTT
>TRBJ2-7|TRBV2|many|TRBD2
CASSEAATSLSSYEQYF
TGTGCCAGCAGTGAAGCCGCGACTAGCCTCAGCTCCTACGAGCAGTACTTC
>TRBJ2-1|TRBV5-6|many|TRBD2
CASSLGVAGEEQFF
TGTGCCAGCAGCTTGGGTGTAGCGGGAGAAGAGCAGTTCTTC
>TRBJ2-3|TRBV20-1|many|-
CSARDTGLDTQYF
TGCAGTGCTAGAGATACGGGGTTAGATACGCAGTATTTT
>TRBJ2-1|TRBV11-3|-|-
CASSIGVIEQFF
TGTGCCAGCAGCATCGGGGTGATCGAGCAGTTCTTC
>TRBJ2-1|TRBV30|-|TRBD2
CAWSELIGGRTSSYNEQFF
TGTGCCTGGAGTGAGCTGATAGGCGGGAGGACAAGCTCCTACAATGAGCAGTTCTTC
>TRBJ2-1|TRBV11-2|-|-
CANSLGGPVRYNEQFF
TGTGCCAACAGCTTAGGGGGGCCGGTTAGGTACAATGAGCAGTTCTTC
>TRBJ2-7|TRBV30|many|-
CAWSPKGYEQYF
TGTGCCTGGAGTCCCAAAGGGTACGAGCAGTACTTC
>TRBJ2-1|TRBV5-1|many|TRBD2
CASSLAPSGNNEQFF
TGCGCCAGCAGCTTGGCCCCTAGCGGGAACAATGAGCAGTTCTTC
>TRBJ2-3|TRBV5-4|many|-
CASSLEFRTDTQYF
TGTGCCAGCAGCTTGGAGTTCAGGACAGATACGCAGTATTTT
>TRBJ2-1|TRBV20-1|many|-
CSAQPAFSLVGNEQFF
TGCAGTGCTCAACCAGCCTTCTCGCTAGTGGGCAATGAGCAGTTCTTC
>TRBJ1-3|TRBV9|many|-
CASRGARNTIYF
TGTGCCAGCAGGGGGGCTCGGAACACCATATATTTT
>TRBJ2-1|TRBV28|many|TRBD2
CASSLGTNLIQGFF
TGTGCCAGCAGTTTAGGGACTAACCTCATTCAGGGGTTCTTC
>TRBJ2-7|TRBV20-1|-|TRBD2
CSARDPTSGGDYEQYF
TGCAGTGCTAGAGATCCGACTAGCGGGGGGGACTACGAGCAGTACTTC
>TRBJ1-3|TRBV29-1|many|-
CSGGEGNTIYF
TGCAGCGGAGGCGAGGGAAACACCATATATTTT
>TRBJ2-4|TRBV6-7|once|TRBD1
CASSYSRQGVAILAKNIQYF
TGTGCCAGCAGTTACTCCCGACAGGGGGTGGCTATACTAGCCAAAAACATTCAGTACTTC
>TRBJ1-3|TRBV19|few|-
CASSMTTGFSGNTIYF
TGTGCCAGTAGTATGACCACAGGGTTCTCTGGAAACACCATATATTTT
>TRBJ2-5|TRBV7-2|many|-
CASSFLPGTQYF
TGTGCCAGCAGCTTCCTCCCCGGGACCCAGTACTTC
>TRBJ2-1|TRBV7-2|many|TRBD1
CASSLAWTGGNEQFF
TGTGCCAGCAGCTTAGCGTGGACAGGGGGCAATGAGCAGTTCTTC
>TRBJ2-5|TRBV5-1|-|TRBD2
CAGSSATSGWGEAQYF
TGCGCCGGCAGCTCCGCGACTAGCGGGTGGGGAGAGGCCCAGTACTTC
>TRBJ2-7|TRBV14|many|-
CASSQVRRTYEQYF
TGTGCCAGCAGCCAAGTTCGACGGACCTACGAGCAGTACTTC
>TRBJ2-7|TRBV4-1|many|TRBD1
CASSQGGQGADEQYF
TGCGCCAGCAGCCAAGGTGGACAGGGGGCGGACGAGCAGTACTTC
>TRBJ2-1|TRBV6-1|many|TRBD2
CASSEASGSGRTYNEQFF
TGTGCCAGCAGTGAAGCTAGCGGTAGCGGGAGAACTTACAATGAGCAGTTCTTC
>TRBJ2-7|TRBV7-2|many|-
CASSLGTSPRLYEQYF
TGTGCCAGCAGCTTAGGGACCTCGCCGCGGCTATACGAGCAGTACTTC
>TRBJ2-1|TRBV28|-|TRBD2
CATSSPPGTSGRGGEQFF
TGTGCCACTAGCAGCCCGCCCGGGACTAGCGGGAGGGGGGGTGAGCAGTTCTTC
>TRBJ2-3|TRBV19|-|TRBD1
CASKIRGWGTDTQYF
TGTGCCAGCAAGATCAGGGGGTGGGGCACAGATACGCAGTATTTT